This T cell receptor (beta chain) was sequenced during a study of glioma-infiltrating T cells after dendritic cell vaccination. Study summary: Patients received autologous tumor lysate-pulsed dendritic cell vaccination between the early 2000s and the early 2010s.

Profiled with immunoSEQ multiplex PCR; TCRdb holds only in-frame clones, not every one. Here the sample spans about 99,000 clones, approximately 80% being singletons. Time point meaning: after dendritic cell vaccination, including at tumor progression/relapse. The CDR3 loop spans 16 amino acids. Unmatched junction bases numbered 7, after V lost 2 bases and J lost 4 bases. In germline, CDR1 is SGHVS, CDR2 FQNEAQ. The sequence was collected from a human donor with glioblastoma. This material consisted of blood, taken after dendritic cell vaccination. The J gene is TRBJ2-5, the V gene TRBV7-8, with 10 positions matching TRBD2. CDR3 sequence reads: CASSLSTSGVGETQYF. The CDR3 DNA is TGTGCCAGCAGCTTAAGTACTAGCGGGGTCGGAGAGACCCAGTACTTC.